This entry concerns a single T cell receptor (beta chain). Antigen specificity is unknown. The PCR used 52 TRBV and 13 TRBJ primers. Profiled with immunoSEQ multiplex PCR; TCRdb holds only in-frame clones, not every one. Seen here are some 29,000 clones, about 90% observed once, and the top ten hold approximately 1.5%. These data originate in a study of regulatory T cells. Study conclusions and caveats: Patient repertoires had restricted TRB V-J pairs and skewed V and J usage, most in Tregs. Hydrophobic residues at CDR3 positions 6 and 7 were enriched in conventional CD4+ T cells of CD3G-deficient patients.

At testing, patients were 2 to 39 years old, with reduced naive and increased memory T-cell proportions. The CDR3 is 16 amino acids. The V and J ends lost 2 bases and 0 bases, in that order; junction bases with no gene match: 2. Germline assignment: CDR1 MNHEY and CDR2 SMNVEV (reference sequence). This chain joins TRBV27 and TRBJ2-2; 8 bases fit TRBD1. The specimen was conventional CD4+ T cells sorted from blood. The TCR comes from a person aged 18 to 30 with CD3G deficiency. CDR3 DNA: TGTGCCAGCAGTTTACAGACAGGGGCGAACACCGGGGAGCTGTTTTTT. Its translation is CASSLQTGANTGELFF.